The source of this T cell receptor (beta chain) is a study of T cell repertoires in cytomegalovirus infection. About the study: Shared public TCR beta signatures pointed to both CMV infection and a matching HLA type. Study-level results: In two of eight donors, the top clonotype was HLA-C-restricted CMV-specific.

Germline CDR1 is MNHEY and CDR2 is SVGEGT. The CDR3 consists of 16 residues. V lost 4 bases, J lost 5 bases, and 12 bases stayed unmatched. Notes on this clonotype: What it binds is unknown.

Each CDR3 protein is one row after TCRdb ran MiXCR on the reads. The table shows some 240,000 distinct CDR3 sequences, with approximately 17% occurring only once. The chain combines TRBV6-2 or TRBV6-3 with TRBJ2-5; 8 bases fit TRBD1. Sequencing used CD8+ T cells from PBMCs. This TCR came from a human donor in good health (CMV status not recorded). Some clones in this sample may be carry-over from other donors' samples. The CDR3 region has the DNA TGTGCCAGCAGTTCTTTCGGACAGGGTGTGAGCGAGACCCAGTACTTC. Its translation: CASSSFGQGVSETQYF.